One and the same sample provided the 26 T cell receptor beta chains below, sequenced in a study of blood T cell repertoires in COVID-19 (TCRdb year 2020). The library was obtained by the immunoSEQ multiplex PCR assay. TCRdb stores this immuneACCESS table with in-frame sequences only. Part of the clones is absent; in the studies checked, under half of the shortfall reflects unresolved V genes, and no reason is known for the rest. The sample includes about 200,000 clones, with 70% to 90% observed a single time. About 10% of the sample is held by the ten biggest clonotypes. The sequencing input was peripheral blood. These receptors were taken from an elderly woman with acute or convalescent COVID-19.

DNA of the CDR3: TGTGCCTGGAGTGTACCCGGGAGCTACGAGCAGTACTTC. Its protein is CAWSVPGSYEQYF. This chain links TRBV30 with TRBJ2-7; D might be TRBD2 (6 bases). The V gene's germline CDR1 is GTSNPN and CDR2 SVGIG (reference sequence). V was pared by 0 bases and J by 3 bases, with 9 bases between. The CDR3 extends over 13 amino acids.

The chain combines TRBV28 with TRBJ1-6, with 7 nucleotides matching TRBD1. The CDR3 is made up of 16 amino acids. Losses at the gene ends were 6 bases for V and 7 bases for J; bases not matched to a gene: 12. Germline V gene data show CDR1 as MDHEN and CDR2 as SYDVKM. The CDR3 here is CASRLQGGRGNSPLHF. In DNA, the CDR3 is TGTGCCAGCAGGCTGCAGGGGGGCAGAGGCAATTCACCCCTCCACTTT. Complete variable domain (other parts from reference TRBV28 and TRBJ1-6): DVKVTQSSRYLVKRTGEKVFLECVQDMDHENMFWYRQDPGLGLRLIYFSYDVKMKEKGDIPEGYSVSREKKERFSLILESASTNQTSMYLCASRLQGGRGNSPLHFGNGTRLTVT.

V and J are TRBV19 and TRBJ2-5; D perhaps matches TRBD1 (6 bases). V was clipped by 1 base and J by 3 bases, with 9 bases between them. CDR1 and CDR2 (germline): LNHDA, SQIVND (reference sequence). This CDR3 has 14 amino acids. The CDR3 here is CASSIVNREETQYF. DNA of the CDR3: TGTGCCAGTAGTATAGTAAACAGGGAAGAGACCCAGTACTTC.

Turning to this clone: The junction does not match germline at one end; this may be a read error. This sequence joins TRBV11-3 and TRBJ1-1, with D possibly matching TRBD1 (6 bases). This CDR3 contains 14 residues. Per germline, CDR1 SGHNT and CDR2 YENEEA. For the CDR3, the DNA is TGTGCCAGCAGCTTAGGCGAAGGGGGGGGTCACAGCGTCTTT. This translates into CASSLGEGGGHSVF. Filled out from reference TRBV11-3 and TRBJ1-1, the complete variable domain reads EAGVVQSPRYKIIEKKQPVAFWCNPISGHNTLYWYLQNLGQGPELLIRYENEEAVDDSQLPKDRFSAERLKGVDSTLKIQPAELGDSAVYLCASSLGEGGGHSVFGQGTRLTVV.

The chain employs TRBV19 and TRBJ2-5; possibly TRBD1 for D (6 bases). Germline CDR1 LNHDA, CDR2 SQIVND (reference sequence). CDR3 length: 13 residues. V was shortened by 6 bases and J by 2 bases, with 10 bases between the two germline ends. Here the CDR3 DNA reads TGTGCCAGTAGCCAGGGACATCAAGAGACCCAGTACTTC. Protein: CASSQGHQETQYF. The full variable domain, completed using reference TRBV19 and TRBJ2-5, is DGGITQSPKYLFRKEGQNVTLSCEQNLNHDAMYWYRQDPGQGLRLIYYSQIVNDFQKGDIAEGYSVSREKKESFPLTVTSAQKNPTAFYLCASSQGHQETQYFGPGTRLLVL.

The V and J genes are TRBV2 and TRBJ2-1; D is ambiguous. The V gene's germline CDR1 is SNHLY and CDR2 FYNNEI. Trimming left V 7 bases short and J 6 bases short, with 10 bases between. The CDR3 has 12 residues. The CDR3 bases are TGTGCCAGCAAACGAATGAGCAATGAGCAGTTCTTC. The encoded protein is CASKRMSNEQFF. Using reference TRBV2 and TRBJ2-1 for the parts outside the CDR3, the full variable domain is EPEVTQTPSHQVTQMGQEVILRCVPISNHLYFYWYRQILGQKVEFLVSFYNNEISEKSEIFDDQFSVERPDGSNFTLKIRSTKLEDSAMYFCASKRMSNEQFFGPGTRLTVL.

The gene calls are TRBV3-1 (or the pseudogene TRBV3-2) and TRBJ2-7; TRBD1 aligns across 9 bases. The CDR3 consists of 17 residues. V lost 0 bases to trimming and J lost 3 bases; unmatched junction nucleotides: 9. Germline values: CDR1 LGHDT, CDR2 YNNKEL (reference sequence). CDR3 sequence reads: CASSQDPVGQGVYEQYF. CDR3 DNA: TGTGCCAGCAGCCAAGACCCGGTGGGACAGGGAGTCTACGAGCAGTACTTC.

The chain uses TRBV2 and TRBJ2-3; a weak D match, TRBD2 (5 bases). The V end lost 1 base, the J end lost 4 bases, and 12 bases lay between the germline ends. This CDR3 is built from 15 residues. Germline values: CDR1 SNHLY, CDR2 FYNNEI. In DNA, the CDR3 is TGTGCCAGCAGTGAAGAAGCCCGCGGGCCAGATACGCAGTATTTT. Translation: CASSEEARGPDTQYF.

The chain combines TRBV7-9 with TRBJ2-1; 12 positions match TRBD2. The V gene end was trimmed by 4 bases and the J gene end by 5 bases; junction bases not matched to a gene: 3. Germline values: CDR1 SEHNR, CDR2 FQNEAQ (reference sequence). This CDR3 is built from 15 residues. CDR3 residues: CASSSGLAGNNEQFF. The CDR3 DNA reads as TGTGCCAGCAGCTCCGGACTAGCGGGGAACAATGAGCAGTTCTTC.

The chain links TRBV7-3 to TRBJ2-2; tentative D call: TRBD1 (6 bases). CDR3 size: 16 residues. The ends were cut back, 5 bases at V and 1 base at J, with 14 bases in the middle. Germline loops: CDR1 SGHTA, CDR2 FQGTGA. The CDR3 spells CASSGRQALNTGELFF. The CDR3 DNA reads as TGTGCCAGCAGCGGCCGACAGGCTTTGAACACCGGGGAGCTGTTTTTT.

This clone was observed once. The V call is TRBV6-5, the J call TRBJ1-2; D is uncertain. Germline CDR1 MNHEY, CDR2 SVGAGI. V shed 0 bases and J shed 5 bases, with 7 bases lying between them. The CDR3 covers 13 residues. CDR3 coding DNA: TGTGCCAGCAGTTACTCGTGGGAGTATGGCTACACCTTC. As protein: CASSYSWEYGYTF.

The chain has TRBV5-1 and TRBJ2-1, with a weak D call TRBD2 (5 bases). Trimming shortened V by 4 bases and J by 0 bases, and 17 bases separated the two germline ends. CDR1 SGHRS and CDR2 YFSETQ come from the germline V gene. This CDR3 region has 17 residues. The CDR3 coding sequence is TGCGCCAGCAGCCCTATTAGTGTGGGGAGCTCCTACAATGAGCAGTTCTTC. It translates to CASSPISVGSSYNEQFF.

This rearrangement joins TRBV28 to TRBJ1-2; D is possibly TRBD1 (5 bases). Per the germline V gene, CDR1 is MDHEN and CDR2 is SYDVKM. There are 12 residues in the CDR3. Trimming took 7 bases from V and 7 from J, leaving 13 bases between them. For the CDR3, the DNA is TGTGCCAGCACCACGGGGGGTCGTGGCTACACCTTC. Translation: CASTTGGRGYTF.

The chain combines TRBV6-6 with TRBJ1-3, with 9 positions matching TRBD1. Germline values: CDR1 MNHNY, CDR2 SVGAGI (reference sequence). The ends lost 3 bases at V and 4 bases at J; junction bases unmatched: 4. There are 15 residues in the CDR3. In DNA, the CDR3 is TGTGCCAGCAGTTATCGACAGGGGGGCGGAAACACCATATATTTT. Translated: CASSYRQGGGNTIYF.

V and J are TRBV11-3 and TRBJ2-7; possibly TRBD1 for D (5 bases). The CDR3 loop spans 14 amino acids. The germline gives CDR1 SGHNT, CDR2 YENEEA. Trimming left V 3 bases short and J 5 bases short, with 14 bases between. In DNA, the CDR3 is TGTGCCAGCAGCTTCGGAGCAGGGTCCCACGAGCAGTACTTC. Its translation: CASSFGAGSHEQYF.

The chain joins TRBV3-1 (or the pseudogene TRBV3-2) to TRBJ2-2; 8 positions agree with TRBD2. This CDR3 region has 16 residues. Trimming took 5 bases from V and 5 from J; bases not matched to a gene: 10. Per germline, CDR1 LGHDT and CDR2 YNNKEL (reference sequence). The CDR3 is CASSGWRGVWTGELFF. CDR3 DNA: TGTGCCAGCAGCGGTTGGCGGGGGGTATGGACCGGGGAGCTGTTTTTT.

V is TRBV19 and J is TRBJ1-5, with TRBD1 matching over 8 bases. V shed 7 bases, J shed 6 bases, and the junction held 17 bases outside the gene matches. This CDR3 has 17 amino acids. The germline V gene has CDR1 LNHDA and CDR2 SQIVND (reference sequence). The CDR3 DNA follows: TGTGCCAGTAAAAGGGGTATCGGACAGGGAGAGAGTCAGCCCCAGCATTTT. Its translation: CASKRGIGQGESQPQHF.

This rearrangement joins TRBV4-1 to TRBJ2-4; 8 nucleotides align to TRBD2. Per the germline V gene, CDR1 is MGHRA and CDR2 is YSYEKL. There are 18 residues in the CDR3. The ends lost 0 bases at V and 0 bases at J; junction bases unmatched: 7. The CDR3: CASSQDGDSGIAKNIQYF. Written as DNA, the CDR3 is TGCGCCAGCAGCCAAGATGGGGATAGCGGGATAGCCAAAAACATTCAGTACTTC.

The chain uses TRBV30 and TRBJ1-2; weak D call: TRBD1 (6 bases). Per the germline V gene, CDR1 is GTSNPN and CDR2 is SVGIG (reference sequence). V was shortened by 7 bases and J by 5 bases, with 23 bases between the two germline ends. The CDR3 covers 15 residues. The chain's CDR3 is CAFEFKTRGRYGYTF. The DNA of the CDR3 is TGTGCCTTCGAATTCAAGACAAGGGGGAGATATGGCTACACCTTC.

This sequence joins TRBV18 and TRBJ1-1, with D tentatively TRBD1 (5 bases). The CDR3 spans 14 residues. Germline V gene data show CDR1 as KGHSH and CDR2 as LQKENI. The V and J ends lost 3 bases and 2 bases respectively, with 10 bases between them. CDR3 bases: TGTGCCAGCTCACCGTCAGGGTCCAACACTGAAGCTTTCTTT. Amino acids: CASSPSGSNTEAFF.

This chain joins TRBV5-4 and TRBJ2-2; 10 bases are a match to TRBD2. The V gene's germline CDR1 is SGHNT and CDR2 YYREEE (reference sequence). The V segment lost 0 bases and the J segment 4 bases; nucleotides outside the gene matches: 9. The CDR3 is 18 amino acids. As DNA, the CDR3 is TGTGCCAGCAGCTTGGGGGGGCTAGCGGGAGAAGGCACCGGGGAGCTGTTTTTT. It yields the protein CASSLGGLAGEGTGELFF. The complete variable domain, with remaining parts taken from reference TRBV5-4 and TRBJ2-2, reads ETGVTQSPTHLIKTRGQQVTLRCSSQSGHNTVSWYQQALGQGPQFIFQYYREEENGRGNFPPRFSGLQFPNYSSELNVNALELDDSALYLCASSLGGLAGEGTGELFFGEGSRLTVL.

The V gene is TRBV18, the J gene TRBJ1-1; no definite D call. V lost 3 bases and J 1 base, leaving 6 bases between the germline ends. CDR1 is KGHSH and CDR2 is LQKENI in the germline V gene. The CDR3 runs 13 residues. The chain's CDR3 is CASSPAGNTEAFF. The CDR3 coding sequence is TGTGCCAGCTCACCGGCAGGGAACACTGAAGCTTTCTTT.

This rearrangement joins TRBV21-1 to TRBJ2-7; the DNA was not compared with TRBD1, the D call given in the table. TRBV21-1 is shown as a pseudogene. This CDR3 is built from 11 residues. CDR3 amino acids: CASSLRRPQYF. The CDR3 DNA reads TGTGCCAGCAGCCTCAGGCGACCTCAGTACTTC.

This chain links TRBV2 with TRBJ1-3, with 7 bases that match TRBD1. V was pared by 8 bases and J by 0 bases, with 10 bases of the junction left unmatched. The CDR3 length is 16 residues. The germline V gene encodes CDR1 SNHLY and CDR2 FYNNEI. The chain's CDR3 is CASQERQGFSGNTIYF. The CDR3 coding sequence is TGTGCCAGCCAAGAGAGACAGGGCTTCTCTGGAAACACCATATATTTT.

The rearrangement uses TRBV9 and TRBJ1-1, with 8 bases aligning to TRBD1. V shed 4 bases, J shed 1 base, and the junction held 3 bases outside the gene matches. Germline V gene data show CDR1 as SGDLS and CDR2 as YYNGEE. This CDR3 is 14 amino acids long. The DNA for the CDR3 is TGTGCCAGCAGCCCAGGGGGCGCGAACACTGAAGCTTTCTTT. It encodes CASSPGGANTEAFF.

The chain uses TRBV5-1 and TRBJ2-7; 7 bases are a match to TRBD2. V trimming: 0 bases; J trimming: 2 bases; junction bases outside the gene matches: 8. The CDR3 is 16 residues long. Germline values: CDR1 SGHRS, CDR2 YFSETQ. DNA of the CDR3: TGCGCCAGCAGCTTGGGGATTAGCGGGCCTCCCTACGAGCAGTACTTC. Amino acid sequence: CASSLGISGPPYEQYF.